This is a list of T cell receptor beta chains from one sample in a study of neurological immune-mediated disorders. In TCRdb, the 5' RACE reads were re-called with MiXCR into one record per CDR3 protein. This sample yields 49,000 or so distinct CDR3 sequences, of which 16% are seen a single time; about 4.2% belongs to the top ten. Sequencing was done on a sample of PBMCs. Source of these receptors: a man aged 55 to 69 in good health. CDR3s include the opening cysteine and the closing phenylalanine or tryptophan. The D gene is left open where the match is weak. Size is omitted from some rows. Given values are once, few, many or a class for expanded clones.

size: -
J: TRBJ1-5
D: TRBD1
V: TRBV20-1
DNA: TGCAGTGCTGGATCCGGGACAGGGGTGCGTCAGCCCCAGCATTTT
CDR3: CSAGSGTGVRQPQHF

size: -
J: TRBJ1-2
D: -
V: TRBV7-2
DNA: TGTGCCAGCAGCTTACCGGGTGAGAACTATGGCTACACCTTC
CDR3: CASSLPGENYGYTF

size: -
J: TRBJ2-3
D: -
V: TRBV24-1
DNA: TGTGCCACCAGTGATTACTCTTCGCCCCGGCGAGATACGCAGTATTTT
CDR3: CATSDYSSPRRDTQYF

size: few
J: TRBJ2-1
D: -
V: TRBV3-1
DNA: TGTGCCAGCAGCCCCAGGGGGGCGGCGCGGAATGAGCAGTTCTTC
CDR3: CASSPRGAARNEQFF

size: many
J: TRBJ2-1
D: TRBD2
V: TRBV6-2/TRBV6-3
DNA: TGTGCCAGCAGGCCGACTAGCGGGTTTATCAATGAGCAGTTCTTC
CDR3: CASRPTSGFINEQFF

size: many
J: TRBJ2-7
D: TRBD2
V: TRBV4-3
DNA: TGCGCCAGCAGCCACAACCTGGTACTAGCGGGAACCTACGAGCAGTACTTC
CDR3: CASSHNLVLAGTYEQYF

size: -
J: TRBJ1-1
D: -
V: TRBV29-1
DNA: TGCAGCGTTGGTGCAGGGGTTGGGGGTACTGAAGATTTCTTT
CDR3: CSVGAGVGGTEDFF

size: many
J: TRBJ2-3
D: -
V: TRBV28
DNA: TGTGCCAGCATGACGGGGAGCACAGATACGCAGTATTTT
CDR3: CASMTGSTDTQYF

size: few
J: TRBJ2-3
D: TRBD1
V: TRBV7-9
DNA: TGTGCCAGCAGCTCCCCACAGGGGACAGATACGCAGTATTTT
CDR3: CASSSPQGTDTQYF

size: -
J: TRBJ2-3
D: -
V: TRBV6-5
DNA: TGTGTCAGCATGTCGCCGGGAACAGATACGCAGTATTTT
CDR3: CVSMSPGTDTQYF

size: -
J: TRBJ1-2
D: -
V: TRBV20-1
DNA: TGCAGTGCTAGCCGGGCCCTTACCTATGTCTACACCTTC
CDR3: CSASRALTYVYTF

size: many
J: TRBJ1-2
D: TRBD1
V: TRBV3-1
DNA: TGTGCCAGCAGCCATTCGGACAGGGGCGTTGATGGCTACACCTTC
CDR3: CASSHSDRGVDGYTF

size: many
J: TRBJ2-1
D: TRBD2
V: TRBV12-3/TRBV12-4
DNA: TGTGCCAGCGCCGGGACTAGCCAAAATGAGCAGTTCTTC
CDR3: CASAGTSQNEQFF

size: many
J: TRBJ2-4
D: -
V: TRBV11-1
DNA: TGTGCCAGCAGCTGGGACTCCTCGGGGGCTCAACTAGCCAAAAACATTCAGTACTTC
CDR3: CASSWDSSGAQLAKNIQYF

size: many
J: TRBJ2-1
D: -
V: TRBV7-2
DNA: TGTGCCAGCAGCTTTTCGGGGCTAGCGCAGTACAATGAGCAGTTCTTC
CDR3: CASSFSGLAQYNEQFF

size: many
J: TRBJ2-7
D: TRBD2
V: TRBV20-1
DNA: TGCAGTGCGAGAAACCTAGCGGGAGAAGGCTACGAGCAGTACTTC
CDR3: CSARNLAGEGYEQYF

size: -
J: TRBJ2-3
D: TRBD1
V: TRBV19
DNA: TGTGCCACCCGACGGGACAGGGATAGGGCAGATACGCAGTATTTT
CDR3: CATRRDRDRADTQYF

size: -
J: TRBJ2-5
D: -
V: TRBV5-1
DNA: TGCGCCAGCACCGCGGGGAGACTTTCCCGAGAGACCAAGTACTTC
CDR3: CASTAGRLSRETKYF

size: many
J: TRBJ2-7
D: -
V: TRBV18
DNA: TGTGCCAGCTCGCCAACGGACTCCGACCCGGACTTC
CDR3: CASSPTDSDPDF

size: many
J: TRBJ1-5
D: TRBD1
V: TRBV7-2
DNA: TGTGCCAGCAGCTTAGTGGGAGGGGGCGGCAATCAGCCCCAGCATTTT
CDR3: CASSLVGGGGNQPQHF

size: -
J: TRBJ1-5
D: -
V: TRBV7-2
DNA: TGTGCCAGCAGCTTAGTGGGTTTAAATCAGCCCCAGCATTTT
CDR3: CASSLVGLNQPQHF

size: many
J: TRBJ2-5
D: TRBD2
V: TRBV15
DNA: TGTGCCACCAGCACAGCTGCTGTAGCGGGAGCTTTTGAGACCCAGTACTTC
CDR3: CATSTAAVAGAFETQYF

size: many
J: TRBJ2-2
D: TRBD1
V: TRBV5-5
DNA: TGTGCCAGCAGCTTCAAAGGGGGCCCGAACACCGGGGAGCTGTTTTTT
CDR3: CASSFKGGPNTGELFF

size: many
J: TRBJ1-1
D: -
V: TRBV29-1
DNA: TGCAGCGTTGCAACAGGGTACACTGAAGCTTTCTTT
CDR3: CSVATGYTEAFF

size: many
J: TRBJ2-7
D: TRBD2
V: TRBV28
DNA: TGTGCCAGCAGATGGACTAGCGGGAGCTCCTACGAGCAGTACTTC
CDR3: CASRWTSGSSYEQYF

size: many
J: TRBJ2-2
D: -
V: TRBV6-1
DNA: TGTGCCAGCAGCCGATCGAGTACGGGGGAGCTGTTTTTT
CDR3: CASSRSSTGELFF

size: many
J: TRBJ2-7
D: -
V: TRBV12-3/TRBV12-4
DNA: TGTGCCAGCAGGTCGAGGGGCTCCTACGAGCAGTACTTC
CDR3: CASRSRGSYEQYF

size: many
J: TRBJ2-5
D: -
V: TRBV29-1
DNA: TGCAGCGTTGAGGGGATCCCTGAGACCCAGTACTTC
CDR3: CSVEGIPETQYF

size: many
J: TRBJ1-3
D: -
V: TRBV21-1
DNA: TGTGCCAGCGGGACAGTCTCTGGAAACACCATATATTTT
CDR3: CASGTVSGNTIYF

size: -
J: TRBJ1-5
D: -
V: TRBV18
DNA: TGTGCCAGCTCACCATTCAGGGATTTCGAGCCCCAGCATTTT
CDR3: CASSPFRDFEPQHF

size: many
J: TRBJ2-5
D: TRBD2
V: TRBV5-6
DNA: TGTGCCAGCAGCGAGACTAGCGGGAGTGACCAAGAGACCCAGTACTTC
CDR3: CASSETSGSDQETQYF

size: many
J: TRBJ2-7
D: -
V: TRBV20-1
DNA: TGCAGTCTCGCATATAGCGGAGTCCCTTCCTACGAGCAGTACTTC
CDR3: CSLAYSGVPSYEQYF

size: many
J: TRBJ2-1
D: -
V: TRBV7-2
DNA: TGTGCCAGCAGCGCCTGGGACACCCTAGGGGGCAATGAGCAGTTCTTC
CDR3: CASSAWDTLGGNEQFF

size: few
J: TRBJ2-7
D: -
V: TRBV5-5
DNA: TGTGCCAGCAGCTTGAGGTCGTCGGGGGTTTTCTACGAGCAGTACTTC
CDR3: CASSLRSSGVFYEQYF

size: -
J: TRBJ2-1
D: -
V: TRBV19
DNA: TGTGCCAGTAGTATGGAAGGGAGCTCCTACAATGATCAGTTCTTC
CDR3: CASSMEGSSYNDQFF

size: many
J: TRBJ2-5
D: -
V: TRBV7-9
DNA: TGTGCCAGCAGCTTAGTCAGGGCGGGAAGGTACCAAGAGACCCAGTACTTC
CDR3: CASSLVRAGRYQETQYF

size: -
J: TRBJ2-2
D: TRBD1
V: TRBV7-9
DNA: TGTGCCAGCAGCCGCGAGTGGGGGGGACAGGGAAGATGGAGCACCGGGGAGCTGTTCTTT
CDR3: CASSREWGGQGRWSTGELFF

size: many
J: TRBJ1-1
D: -
V: TRBV2
DNA: TGTGCCAGCAGTGACGAGACGGCGGACACTGAAGCTTTCTTT
CDR3: CASSDETADTEAFF

size: few
J: TRBJ1-2
D: TRBD1
V: TRBV5-1
DNA: TGCGCCAGCAGCTTGTGGACAGGGGAGTATGGCTACACCTTC
CDR3: CASSLWTGEYGYTF

size: many
J: TRBJ1-1
D: -
V: TRBV7-2
DNA: TGTGCCAGCAGCCGTTCGGCCGGGAGCACTGAAGCTTTCTTT
CDR3: CASSRSAGSTEAFF

size: -
J: TRBJ1-5
D: -
V: TRBV5-1
DNA: TGCGCCAGCAGCTTGCAAGGGGAAAACAATCAGCCCCAGCATTTT
CDR3: CASSLQGENNQPQHF